A single sample gave rise to the 16 T cell receptor beta chains below, sequenced in a study of cytomegalovirus exposure and HLA in healthy donors (dated by TCRdb to about 2017). Libraries came from the immunoSEQ multiplex PCR assay. For the multiplex PCR, a mixture combining 60 forward primers for TCR Vbeta segments and 13 reverse primers for TCR Jbeta segments was used. TCRdb re-hosts the immuneACCESS table, in-frame sequences only. Its copies lack some clones; in the studies checked, an unresolved V gene accounts for under half of them, and the cause for the rest is not known. The sample table holds about 110,000 clones, of which 60% to 85% were seen once. The ten biggest clones cover over 5% of the sample. Sequences were obtained from PBMCs. Source of these receptors: a female donor in good health and CMV-seropositive.

The chain uses TRBV28 and TRBJ2-4, with D possibly TRBD2 on 6 matching bases. Germline-derived CDR1 and CDR2 are MDHEN and SYDVKM. Trimming took off 8 bases at V and 11 bases at J, with 13 bases between the two ends. The length of the CDR3 is 11 residues. The CDR3 spells CASGTLPLQYF. In DNA, the CDR3 is TGTGCCAGCGGGACTCTTCCCCTTCAGTACTTC.

The chain recombines TRBV7-9 with TRBJ1-4, with D perhaps TRBD1 (6 bases). V was pared by 5 bases and J by 8 bases, with 18 bases between. Germline loops: CDR1 SEHNR, CDR2 FQNEAQ (reference sequence). The CDR3 has 15 residues. The chain's CDR3 is CASSRRGAEGEKLFF. DNA for the CDR3: TGTGCCAGCAGCCGGCGGGGGGCGGAGGGCGAAAAACTGTTTTTT.

CDR3: CASSWTGLEGYTF. CDR3 nucleotide sequence: TGTGCCAGCAGTTGGACAGGGCTGGAAGGCTACACCTTC. The chain joins TRBV6-6 to TRBJ1-2, with 8 positions matching TRBD1. J lost 8 bases, V lost 4 bases, and 6 bases had no gene match. Germline CDR1 and CDR2: MNHNY and SVGAGI (reference sequence). CDR3 length equals 13 residues.

This clone was seen more than once but under ten times. The rearrangement uses TRBV11-2 and TRBJ2-7; D is perhaps TRBD2 (7 bases). Between the trimmed V and J ends, which lost 1 base and 1 base, there was a span of 11 bases. This CDR3 has 15 amino acids. Germline CDR1 is SGHAT and CDR2 is FQNNGV. CDR3 protein: CASSLGAGASYEQYF. The CDR3 region has the DNA TGTGCCAGCAGCTTAGGCGCGGGGGCTTCCTACGAGCAGTACTTC.

This chain joins TRBV19 and TRBJ2-2; 9 bases match TRBD1. V was clipped by 3 bases and J by 1 base; unmatched bases: 0. CDR1 LNHDA and CDR2 SQIVND come from the germline V gene (reference sequence). The CDR3 covers 15 residues. The CDR3 bases are TGTGCCAGTAGTATGGACAGGGGGAACACCGGGGAGCTGTTTTTT. It codes for CASSMDRGNTGELFF. Based on the CDR3 plus reference TRBV19 and TRBJ2-2, the full variable domain is DGGITQSPKYLFRKEGQNVTLSCEQNLNHDAMYWYRQDPGQGLRLIYYSQIVNDFQKGDIAEGYSVSREKKESFPLTVTSAQKNPTAFYLCASSMDRGNTGELFFGEGSRLTVL.

The chain links TRBV2 to TRBJ1-1, with 10 bases fitting TRBD1. This CDR3 spans 14 amino acids. Germline loops: CDR1 SNHLY, CDR2 FYNNEI. V lost 0 bases and J lost 11; bases outside the gene matches: 6. CDR3 DNA sequence: TGTGCCAGCAGTGAAGCGCTGGGACAGGGGAGGGCTTTCTTT. It specifies CASSEALGQGRAFF.

The chain is built from TRBV5-4 and TRBJ2-3; TRBD2 matches 7 bases. The ends lost 1 base at V and 0 bases at J; junction bases unmatched: 5. CDR3 length: 16 residues. From germline, CDR1 is SGHNT and CDR2 YYREEE (reference sequence). CDR3 amino acids: CASSLRERGSTDTQYF. The CDR3 DNA sequence: TGTGCCAGCAGCTTGAGGGAGCGGGGCAGCACAGATACGCAGTATTTT.

V and J are TRBV7-2 and TRBJ1-6; maybe TRBD1 (5 bases). Germline-derived CDR1 and CDR2 are SGHTA and FQGNSA. The germline V and J ends were trimmed by 4 bases and 6 bases, with 10 bases remaining between them. This CDR3 has 14 residues. In DNA form, the CDR3 reads TGTGCCAGCAGCTGGGGACTGACTAATTCACCCCTCCACTTT. Translating it yields CASSWGLTNSPLHF.

In this sample, this clone turned up once. V usage is TRBV7-2 and J usage is TRBJ1-5, with D maybe TRBD1 (6 bases). This CDR3 has 15 amino acids. Trimming shortened V by 5 bases and J by 0 bases, and 11 bases separated the two germline ends. Germline assignment: CDR1 SGHTA and CDR2 FQGNSA. This CDR3 reads CASSQTGDSNQPQHF. CDR3 in DNA: TGTGCCAGCAGCCAGACAGGCGATAGCAATCAGCCCCAGCATTTT.

The chain uses TRBV27 and TRBJ1-5; 9 bases are a match to TRBD1. The CDR3 runs 14 residues. Per germline, CDR1 MNHEY and CDR2 SMNVEV (reference sequence). V lost 6 bases and J lost 11; bases outside the gene matches: 11. CDR3 protein: CASSSGTGLMAQHF. The CDR3 nucleotides read TGTGCCAGCAGCTCCGGGACAGGGTTGATGGCCCAGCATTTT.

Only a few counts were recorded for this clone. The J gene is TRBJ2-6, the V gene TRBV5-1; D ambiguous. CDR1 and CDR2 (germline): SGHRS, YFSETQ. The CDR3 length is 16 residues. V gave up 0 bases and J gave up 4 bases, with 11 bases separating them. In DNA form, the CDR3 reads TGCGCCAGCAGCTTGGGGGCAGTGGTGGGGGCCAACGTCCTGACTTTC. Encoded protein: CASSLGAVVGANVLTF.

The chain carries TRBV7-9 and TRBJ1-2; D is undetermined. From germline, CDR1 is SEHNR and CDR2 FQNEAQ (reference sequence). Trimming took off 2 bases at V and 8 bases at J, with 12 bases between the two ends. The CDR3 has 13 amino acids. CDR3 bases: TGTGCCAGCAGCTTATCATACACCGGGGGCTACACCTTC. Its translation is CASSLSYTGGYTF.

In its sample, this clone was seen a few times. The chain links TRBV21-1 to TRBJ2-5; the table's D call, TRBD2, has no DNA check behind it. TRBV21-1 is a pseudogene segment. This CDR3 is built from 15 residues. The CDR3: CASSKGDHSGETQYF. CDR3 sequence (DNA): TGTGCCAGCAGCAAAGGAGATCACTCGGGGGAGACCCAGTACTTC.

This chain joins TRBV28 and TRBJ2-7, with 8 positions matching TRBD1. The germline V gene encodes CDR1 MDHEN and CDR2 SYDVKM. V was pared by 6 bases and J by 1 base, with 8 bases of the junction left unmatched. The length of the CDR3 is 15 residues. CDR3 region: CASRIQGGPSYEQYF. The CDR3 coding sequence is TGTGCCAGCAGAATACAGGGGGGCCCTTCCTACGAGCAGTACTTC. Based on the CDR3 plus reference TRBV28 and TRBJ2-7, the full variable domain is DVKVTQSSRYLVKRTGEKVFLECVQDMDHENMFWYRQDPGLGLRLIYFSYDVKMKEKGDIPEGYSVSREKKERFSLILESASTNQTSMYLCASRIQGGPSYEQYFGPGTRLTVT.

The V and J genes are TRBV29-1 and TRBJ2-1, with 10 bases lining up with TRBD1. The CDR3 consists of 14 residues. Germline CDR1 is SQVTM and CDR2 is ANQGSEA. J lost 2 bases, V lost 6 bases, and 4 bases had no gene match. CDR3 amino acids: CSVDRGTAYNEQFF. CDR3 in DNA: TGCAGCGTGGACAGGGGGACGGCCTACAATGAGCAGTTCTTC.

The genes are TRBV12-5 and TRBJ2-3, with 9 bases lining up with TRBD1. Losses at the gene ends were 7 bases for V and 3 bases for J; bases not matched to a gene: 5. This CDR3 contains 14 residues. The germline V gene encodes CDR1 LGHNT and CDR2 FRNRAP. Written as DNA, the CDR3 is TGTGCTAGTGCTCGGGACAGGGAAACAGATACGCAGTATTTT. It codes for CASARDRETDTQYF.